These 12 T cell receptor beta chains were all obtained from the same sample, sequenced in a study of blood T cell repertoires in COVID-19. Repertoires were generated with immunoSEQ multiplex PCR, while TCRdb's copy carries only in-frame clones and drops some. Seen here are 84,000 or so clones, 75% to 90% observed once, and the top ten hold 12%. Sequences were obtained from peripheral blood. These receptors were taken from a woman between 35 and 50 years old with active or convalescent COVID-19.

J is TRBJ1-5 and V is TRBV9; no definite D call. V was trimmed by 4 bases and J by 8 bases, leaving 16 bases between them. The CDR3 extends over 14 amino acids. The germline gives CDR1 SGDLS, CDR2 YYNGEE. The CDR3 is CASSPSLGGKPQHF. The CDR3 coding sequence is TGTGCCAGCAGCCCTTCGCTCGGAGGGAAGCCCCAGCATTTT.

The sample holds many counts of this clone. J is TRBJ2-7 and V is TRBV27; 10 bases line up with TRBD2. The trim removed 0 bases at V and 7 bases at J, leaving 21 bases unmatched. This CDR3 comprises 20 residues. Germline assignment: CDR1 MNHEY and CDR2 SMNVEV (reference sequence). CDR3 sequence reads: CASSLSGCVSGRALRGEQYF. CDR3 sequence (DNA): TGTGCCAGCAGTTTATCGGGATGTGTGAGCGGGAGGGCCTTAAGGGGGGAGCAGTACTTC.

The chain links TRBV28 to TRBJ1-1; 9 positions match TRBD1. Germline V gene sequence: CDR1 MDHEN, CDR2 SYDVKM. The CDR3 is 15 amino acids. V shed 6 bases and J 2 bases; nucleotides not matched to a gene: 7. CDR3 sequence: CASSGGGQGNTEAFF. The CDR3 region has the DNA TGTGCCAGCAGCGGAGGGGGACAGGGAAACACTGAAGCTTTCTTT.

The rearrangement joins TRBV14 to TRBJ2-7, with a weak D call TRBD2 (6 bases). The germline V gene has CDR1 SGHDN and CDR2 FVKESK. Deletions cut 3 bases from V and 5 bases from J, with 14 bases between. The CDR3 has 14 residues. Here the CDR3 reads CASSQAGRFHEQYF. CDR3 DNA sequence: TGTGCCAGCAGCCAGGCCGGGAGATTCCACGAGCAGTACTTC.

The count of this clone is one. The rearrangement links TRBV7-2 to TRBJ1-1; TRBD1 matches at 7 bases. Trimming removed 6 bases from V and 5 bases from J; junction bases left unmatched: 3. This CDR3 has 12 residues. Germline V lookup: CDR1 SGHTA, CDR2 FQGNSA. In DNA, the CDR3 is TGTGCCAGCAGAAGACAGGGAACTGAAGCTTTCTTT. Its protein product is CASRRQGTEAFF.

In nucleotides, the CDR3 is TGTGCCAGCAGCCTCAGTGAAAAACTGTTTTTT. The encoded protein is CASSLSEKLFF. This sequence joins TRBV2 and TRBJ1-4, with D hard to call. Germline CDR1 SNHLY, CDR2 FYNNEI. With 6 bases removed from V and 7 bases from J, the gap between germline ends came to 6 bases. The CDR3 contains 11 residues.

The rearrangement joins TRBV4-2 to TRBJ2-7, with 9 bases aligning to TRBD2. Germline V gene data show CDR1 as LGHNA and CDR2 as YNFKEQ. The CDR3 loop spans 15 amino acids. V was pared by 4 bases and J by 2 bases, with 6 bases of the junction left unmatched. The chain's CDR3 is CASSLAGELPYEQYF. CDR3 coding DNA: TGTGCCAGCAGCCTAGCGGGGGAACTTCCCTACGAGCAGTACTTC.

The chain has TRBV20-1 and TRBJ2-5, with D possibly being TRBD2 (6 bases). Germline loops: CDR1 DFQATT, CDR2 SNEGSKA (reference sequence). V was trimmed by 3 bases and J by 0 bases, leaving 11 bases between them. This CDR3 region has 14 residues. The CDR3, as DNA: TGCAGTGCTAGTACCGGAGGGTACCAAGAGACCCAGTACTTC. It is translated as CSASTGGYQETQYF.

V gene TRBV4-1 combines with J gene TRBJ2-1; 10 nucleotides agree with TRBD1. This CDR3 is 15 amino acids long. V lost 0 bases to trimming and J lost 9 bases; unmatched junction nucleotides: 5. Germline V gene data show CDR1 as MGHRA and CDR2 as YSYEKL. CDR3 amino acids: CASSQEGQGRPEQFF. The CDR3 nucleotides read TGCGCCAGCAGCCAAGAGGGACAGGGGCGACCTGAGCAGTTCTTC.

The chain uses TRBV5-4 and TRBJ2-7; TRBD2 aligns across 11 bases. V gave up 4 bases and J gave up 3 bases; unmatched junction bases: 3. The CDR3 has 14 residues. CDR1 is SGHNT, CDR2 YYREEE, per germline (reference sequence). The CDR3 bases are TGTGCCAGCAGCCGGGGGACTAGCGGCTACGAGCAGTACTTC. Its translation: CASSRGTSGYEQYF. The full variable domain, rest sourced from reference TRBV5-4 and TRBJ2-7, is ETGVTQSPTHLIKTRGQQVTLRCSSQSGHNTVSWYQQALGQGPQFIFQYYREEENGRGNFPPRFSGLQFPNYSSELNVNALELDDSALYLCASSRGTSGYEQYFGPGTRLTVT.

The J gene is TRBJ2-3, the V gene TRBV20-1; D is perhaps TRBD2 (6 bases). CDR3 length equals 13 residues. The V gene's germline CDR1 is DFQATT and CDR2 SNEGSKA (reference sequence). Trimming cost V 5 bases and J 1 base, with 10 bases left between them. The CDR3 reads CSAGGGGTDTQYF. CDR3 in DNA: TGCAGTGCTGGTGGCGGGGGCACAGATACGCAGTATTTT.

The chain uses TRBV7-9 and TRBJ2-7, with a possible D match to TRBD1 (5 bases). This CDR3 comprises 16 residues. V lost 5 bases and J 4 bases, leaving 21 bases between the germline ends. Germline V lookup: CDR1 SEHNR, CDR2 FQNEAQ (reference sequence). CDR3 in amino acids: CASSKTLGVRPYEQYF. CDR3 coding DNA: TGTGCCAGCAGCAAAACTCTAGGGGTTCGTCCGTACGAGCAGTACTTC.